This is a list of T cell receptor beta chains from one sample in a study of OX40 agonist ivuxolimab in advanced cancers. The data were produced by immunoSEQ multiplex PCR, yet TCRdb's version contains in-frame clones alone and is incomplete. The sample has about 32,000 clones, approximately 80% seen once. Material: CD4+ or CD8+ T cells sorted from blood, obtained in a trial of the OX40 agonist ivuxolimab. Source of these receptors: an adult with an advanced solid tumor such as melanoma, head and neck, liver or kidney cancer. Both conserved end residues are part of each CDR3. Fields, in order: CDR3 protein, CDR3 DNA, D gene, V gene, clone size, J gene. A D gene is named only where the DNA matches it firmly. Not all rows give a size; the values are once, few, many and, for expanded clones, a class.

CASSLGTEDYGYTF,TGTGCCAGCAGCTTAGGGACCGAAGACTATGGCTACACCTTC,.,TRBV11-1,few,TRBJ1-2
CASSFGYQGERKGEAFF,TGTGCCAGCAGCTTCGGTTATCAGGGGGAAAGAAAGGGTGAAGCTTTCTTT,TRBD1,TRBV11-2,.,TRBJ1-1
CASSLTSGTEAFF,TGTGCCAGCAGCCTCACCTCGGGGACTGAAGCTTTCTTT,.,TRBV6-5,.,TRBJ1-1
CASSRPGQGNEQFF,TGTGCCAGCAGCCGCCCGGGACAGGGAAATGAGCAGTTCTTC,TRBD1,TRBV7-3,.,TRBJ2-1
CASSLTSGGAYEQYF,TGTGCCAGCAGCCTCACTAGCGGGGGGGCGTACGAGCAGTACTTC,TRBD2,TRBV28,once,TRBJ2-7
CASSPDTGLNYGYTF,TGTGCCAGCAGCCCAGACACGGGGCTTAACTATGGCTACACCTTC,.,TRBV11-2,.,TRBJ1-2
CASRPTSGGEYTDTQYF,TGTGCCAGCAGACCGACAAGCGGGGGGGAATACACAGATACGCAGTATTTT,TRBD2,TRBV7-9,.,TRBJ2-3
CASSPDRTEAFF,TGTGCCAGCAGTCCGGATAGAACTGAAGCTTTCTTT,.,TRBV11-2,.,TRBJ1-1
CASSEGQDQDTQYF,TGTGCCAGCAGTGAGGGACAGGATCAAGATACGCAGTATTTT,TRBD1,TRBV6-1,.,TRBJ2-3
CASSFSGTQETQYF,TGTGCCAGCAGTTTCTCCGGGACTCAAGAGACCCAGTACTTC,.,TRBV6-5,.,TRBJ2-5
CAWSPRDRLEKLFF,TGTGCCTGGAGTCCCCGGGACAGACTCGAAAAACTGTTTTTT,TRBD1,TRBV30,few,TRBJ1-4
CASSNAGPQETQYF,TGTGCCAGCAGCAACGCAGGGCCCCAAGAGACCCAGTACTTC,.,TRBV21-1,.,TRBJ2-5
CASSSGTLNEQFF,TGTGCCAGCAGCTCCGGGACACTCAATGAGCAGTTCTTC,.,TRBV7-8,once,TRBJ2-1
CASSPKGRRGIQYF,TGCGCCAGCTCCCCTAAGGGCCGTCGAGGCATTCAGTACTTC,.,TRBV10-1,.,TRBJ2-4
CASSPGTSGGKQYF,TGTGCCAGCTCACCGGGGACTAGCGGGGGAAAGCAGTACTTC,TRBD2,TRBV18,medium-sized,TRBJ2-7
CASSQAPGVWNSPLHF,TGTGCCAGCAGCCAAGCGCCCGGGGTCTGGAATTCACCCCTCCACTTT,.,TRBV4-2,.,TRBJ1-6
CASSLGLAGGEQYF,TGTGCCAGCAGCTTGGGACTAGCGGGAGGCGAGCAGTACTTC,TRBD2,TRBV5-3,.,TRBJ2-7
CASSTGQGSAFF,TGTGCCAGCAGTACCGGACAGGGTTCGGCTTTCTTT,TRBD1,TRBV6-5,.,TRBJ1-1
CASSLFSVSNTGELFF,TGTGCCAGCAGTTTGTTTTCCGTATCGAACACCGGGGAGCTGTTTTTT,.,TRBV28,.,TRBJ2-2
CASSVGTATGELFF,TGTGCCAGCAGCGTGGGGACTGCCACCGGGGAGCTGTTTTTT,.,TRBV9,.,TRBJ2-2
CASNYFGSYNEQFF,TGTGCCAGCAACTATTTTGGCTCCTACAATGAGCAGTTCTTC,.,TRBV28,.,TRBJ2-1
CASRANGGTDTQYF,TGTGCCAGCAGGGCCAACGGGGGCACAGATACGCAGTATTTT,.,TRBV2,.,TRBJ2-3
CASSPLPRRAYEQYF,TGTGCCAGCAGCCCCCTTCCAAGGCGGGCCTACGAGCAGTACTTC,.,TRBV5-6,.,TRBJ2-7
CASSAGRGLGGQFF,TGTGCCAGCAGTGCGGGTAGGGGGCTAGGTGGGCAGTTCTTC,TRBD1,TRBV9,.,TRBJ2-1
CASSQLIRGTTQFF,TGCGCCAGCAGCCAGCTTATCCGGGGGACCACGCAGTTCTTC,.,TRBV4-3,.,TRBJ2-1
CASTSGQGRSEQYF,TGCGCCAGCACCTCGGGACAGGGGCGTTCCGAGCAGTACTTC,TRBD1,TRBV5-1,.,TRBJ2-7
CAARQGTTNEKLFF,TGTGCCGCTCGCCAAGGGACAACTAATGAAAAACTGTTTTTT,.,TRBV10-3,.,TRBJ1-4
CASSVRAHEGAHEQFF,TGTGCCAGCAGCGTACGGGCCCACGAAGGGGCCCATGAGCAGTTCTTC,.,TRBV9,.,TRBJ2-1
CASSVAGSSSTDTQYF,TGTGCCAGCAGCGTAGCAGGTTCCTCTAGCACAGATACGCAGTATTTT,.,TRBV9,.,TRBJ2-3
CASSLTWSSNTEAFF,TGTGCCAGCAGCTTAACGTGGAGCTCTAACACTGAAGCTTTCTTT,.,TRBV7-3,once,TRBJ1-1
CASSRLAGVRDTQYF,TGCGCCAGCAGCAGACTAGCGGGAGTAAGGGATACGCAGTATTTT,TRBD2,TRBV5-1,.,TRBJ2-3
CASSFYNEQFF,TGTGCCAGCAGTTTTTATAATGAGCAGTTCTTC,.,TRBV28,.,TRBJ2-1
CAGSTRGRGEKLFF,TGTGCCGGCAGCACCAGGGGGCGCGGGGAAAAACTGTTTTTT,TRBD1,TRBV30,.,TRBJ1-4
CASSLEATSSLYEQYF,TGCGCCAGCAGCTTGGAAGCGACTTCATCCCTCTACGAGCAGTACTTC,.,TRBV5-1,once,TRBJ2-7
CASSPGTFSSYEQYF,TGTGCCAGCTCACCCGGGACCTTCAGCTCCTACGAGCAGTACTTC,.,TRBV18,.,TRBJ2-7
CASSPPYPNSGGRDEQFF,TGTGCCAGCTCACCGCCGTACCCCAATAGCGGGGGGAGGGATGAGCAGTTCTTC,TRBD2,TRBV18,.,TRBJ2-1
CASSRGNGQPQHF,TGTGCCAGCAGTAGGGGAAACGGACAGCCCCAGCATTTT,.,TRBV6-5,few,TRBJ1-5
CASSRDHMRNQPQHF,TGTGCCAGCAGTCGTGACCATATGAGGAATCAGCCCCAGCATTTT,.,TRBV5-5,.,TRBJ1-5
CASKNSSSGNTIYF,TGCGCCAGCAAAAACAGTTCCTCTGGAAACACCATATATTTT,.,TRBV5-1,.,TRBJ1-3
CASSLSGTGGYEQYF,TGTGCCAGTAGTCTTTCCGGGACAGGGGGGTACGAGCAGTACTTC,TRBD1,TRBV19,.,TRBJ2-7
CATSSSWGEETQYF,TGTGCCACCAGCAGTAGTTGGGGAGAAGAGACCCAGTACTTC,.,TRBV15,few,TRBJ2-5
CASRRGQGYTF,TGTGCCAGCAGGCGGGGGCAAGGCTACACCTTC,.,TRBV4-2,few,TRBJ1-2
CAWAPGNTGELFF,TGTGCCTGGGCCCCGGGGAACACCGGGGAGCTGTTTTTT,.,TRBV30,.,TRBJ2-2
CASSYSENQETQYF,TGTGCCAGCAGTTATTCAGAGAACCAAGAGACCCAGTACTTC,.,TRBV6-5,.,TRBJ2-5
CASSTAGRATNEKLFF,TGTGCCAGTAGTACGGCAGGGAGGGCAACTAATGAAAAACTGTTTTTT,.,TRBV19,.,TRBJ1-4